The text below deals with one T cell receptor beta chain. Per the study methods: Scientists estimated how many nucleated cells there were by amplifying reference gene primers. The repertoire was sequenced with immunoSEQ multiplex PCR; TCRdb's copy has only in-frame clones and lacks some. V, J and clone size are taken as reported in that table, and D and trimming were inferred from the DNA itself. The sample lists some 140,000 clones, roughly 91% occurring once. The data were obtained in a study of blood T cell repertoires in COVID-19. Study context: Acute and convalescent COVID-19 specimens originated in the United States, Italy and Spain.

The material sequenced was peripheral blood. This clonotype originated in a man aged 50 to 60 with active or convalescent COVID-19.

This CDR3 reads CASSQTAEAFF. In nucleotides, the CDR3 is TGTGCCAGCAGTCAGACAGCTGAAGCTTTCTTT. V usage is TRBV6-6 and J usage is TRBJ1-1; the D gene is possibly TRBD1 (5 bases). Trimming cost V 5 bases and J 6 bases, with 7 bases left between them. CDR3 length equals 11 residues. Looked up from germline, CDR1 is MNHNY and CDR2 is SVGAGI (reference sequence).